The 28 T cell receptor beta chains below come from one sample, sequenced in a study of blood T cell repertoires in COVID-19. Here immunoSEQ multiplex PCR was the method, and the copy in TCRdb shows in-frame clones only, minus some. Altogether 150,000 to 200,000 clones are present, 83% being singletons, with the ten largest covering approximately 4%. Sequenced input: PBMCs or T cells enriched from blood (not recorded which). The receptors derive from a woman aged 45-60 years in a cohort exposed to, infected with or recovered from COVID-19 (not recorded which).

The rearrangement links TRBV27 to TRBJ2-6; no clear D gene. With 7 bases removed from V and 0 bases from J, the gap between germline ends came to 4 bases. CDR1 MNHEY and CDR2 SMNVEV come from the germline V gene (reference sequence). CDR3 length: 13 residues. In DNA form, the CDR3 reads TGTGCCAGCACCTTCTCTGGGGCCAACGTCCTGACTTTC. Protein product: CASTFSGANVLTF.

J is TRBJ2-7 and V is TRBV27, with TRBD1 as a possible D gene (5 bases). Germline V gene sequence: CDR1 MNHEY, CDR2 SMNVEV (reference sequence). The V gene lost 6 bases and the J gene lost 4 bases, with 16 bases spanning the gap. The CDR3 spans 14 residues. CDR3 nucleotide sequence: TGTGCCAGCAGAAGTCTTGCGACAGAGTACGAGCAGTACTTC. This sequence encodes CASRSLATEYEQYF.

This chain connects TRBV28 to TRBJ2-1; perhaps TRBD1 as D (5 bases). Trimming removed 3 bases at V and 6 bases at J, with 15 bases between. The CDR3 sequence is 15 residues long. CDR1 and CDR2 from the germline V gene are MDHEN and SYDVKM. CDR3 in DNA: TGTGCCAGCAGTTTTTTCAGGGTGCCCCCCAATGAGCAGTTCTTC. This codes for CASSFFRVPPNEQFF.

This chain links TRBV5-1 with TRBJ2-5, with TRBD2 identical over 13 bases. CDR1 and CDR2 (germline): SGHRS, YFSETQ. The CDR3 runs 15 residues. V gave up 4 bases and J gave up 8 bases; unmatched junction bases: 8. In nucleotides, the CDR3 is TGCGCCAGCAGCGAGGGACTAGCGGGGAGTGGAACCCAGTACTTC. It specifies CASSEGLAGSGTQYF.

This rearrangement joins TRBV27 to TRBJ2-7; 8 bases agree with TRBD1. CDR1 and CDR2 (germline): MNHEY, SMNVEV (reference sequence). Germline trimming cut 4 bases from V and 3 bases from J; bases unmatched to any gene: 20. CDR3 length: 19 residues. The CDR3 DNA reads TGTGCCAGCAGTTCCTTACCTCTCACCGGGACAGGAGAATTCTACGAGCAGTACTTC. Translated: CASSSLPLTGTGEFYEQYF.

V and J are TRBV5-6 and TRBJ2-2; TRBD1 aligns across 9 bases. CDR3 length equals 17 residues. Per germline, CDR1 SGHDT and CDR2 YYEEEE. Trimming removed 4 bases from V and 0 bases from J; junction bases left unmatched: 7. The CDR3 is CASSPGQGPANTGELFF. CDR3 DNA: TGTGCCAGCAGCCCTGGACAGGGGCCAGCGAACACCGGGGAGCTGTTTTTT.

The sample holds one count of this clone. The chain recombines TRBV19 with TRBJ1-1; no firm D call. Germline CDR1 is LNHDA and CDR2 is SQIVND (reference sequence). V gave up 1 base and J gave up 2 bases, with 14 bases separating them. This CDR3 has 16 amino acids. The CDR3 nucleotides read TGTGCCAGTAGTATAGTTCTGACACTAGGAAACACTGAAGCTTTCTTT. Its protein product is CASSIVLTLGNTEAFF.

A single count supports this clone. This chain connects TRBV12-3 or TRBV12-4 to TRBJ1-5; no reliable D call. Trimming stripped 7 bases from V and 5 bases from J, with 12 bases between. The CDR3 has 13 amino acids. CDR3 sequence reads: CASTKEPHQPQHF. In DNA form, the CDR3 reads TGTGCCAGCACCAAGGAGCCCCATCAGCCCCAGCATTTT.

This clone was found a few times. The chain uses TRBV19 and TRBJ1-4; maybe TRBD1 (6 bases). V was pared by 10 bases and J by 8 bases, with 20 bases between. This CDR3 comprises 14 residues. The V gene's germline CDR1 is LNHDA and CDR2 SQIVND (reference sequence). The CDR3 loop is CATASGTLGEKLFF. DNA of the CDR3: TGTGCCACCGCGAGTGGGACACTGGGAGAAAAACTGTTTTTT.

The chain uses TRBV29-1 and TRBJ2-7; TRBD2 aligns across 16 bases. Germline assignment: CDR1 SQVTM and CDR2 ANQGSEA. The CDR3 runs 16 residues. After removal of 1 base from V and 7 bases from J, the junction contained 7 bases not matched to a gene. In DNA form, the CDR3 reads TGCAGCGTTGAAGGGGGACTAGCGGGAGGGCCGGGGGAGCAGTACTTC. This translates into CSVEGGLAGGPGEQYF.

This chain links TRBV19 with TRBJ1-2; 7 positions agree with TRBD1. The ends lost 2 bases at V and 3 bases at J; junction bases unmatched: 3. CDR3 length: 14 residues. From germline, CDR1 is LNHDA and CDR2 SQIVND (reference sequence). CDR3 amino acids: CASSIRQGDYGYTF. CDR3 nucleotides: TGTGCCAGTAGTATACGACAGGGAGACTATGGCTACACCTTC.

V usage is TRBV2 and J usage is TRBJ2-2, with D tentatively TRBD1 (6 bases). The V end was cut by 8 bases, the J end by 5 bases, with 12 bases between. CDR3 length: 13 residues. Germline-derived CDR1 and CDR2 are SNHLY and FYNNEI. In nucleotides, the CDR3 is TGTGCCAGCTCCACAGGGCGGACCGGGGAGCTGTTTTTT. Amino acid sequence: CASSTGRTGELFF.

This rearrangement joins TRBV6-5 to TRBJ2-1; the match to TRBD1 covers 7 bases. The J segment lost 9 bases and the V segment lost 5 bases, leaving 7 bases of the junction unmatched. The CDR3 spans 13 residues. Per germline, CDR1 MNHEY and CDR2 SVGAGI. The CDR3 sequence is CASSLNRGAEQFF. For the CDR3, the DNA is TGTGCCAGCAGTCTAAACAGGGGTGCTGAGCAGTTCTTC.

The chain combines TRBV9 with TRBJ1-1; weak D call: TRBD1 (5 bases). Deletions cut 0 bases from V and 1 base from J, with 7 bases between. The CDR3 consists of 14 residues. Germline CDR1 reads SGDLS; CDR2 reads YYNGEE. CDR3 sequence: CASSVDRTNTEAFF. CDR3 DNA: TGTGCCAGCAGCGTAGACAGGACGAACACTGAAGCTTTCTTT.

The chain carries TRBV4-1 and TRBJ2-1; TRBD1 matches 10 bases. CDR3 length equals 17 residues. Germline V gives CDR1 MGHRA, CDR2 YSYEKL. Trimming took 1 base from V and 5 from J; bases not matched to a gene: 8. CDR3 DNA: TGCGCCAGCAGCCAAGGCTCGGGACAGGGGCGAAACAATGAGCAGTTCTTC. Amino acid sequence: CASSQGSGQGRNNEQFF.

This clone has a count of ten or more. The CDR3 DNA reads as TGTGCCAGCGGGGGACTAGCGGGGAGCACAGATACGCAGTATTTT. Its protein product is CASGGLAGSTDTQYF. V usage is TRBV5-5 and J usage is TRBJ2-3; 13 nucleotides match TRBD2. The CDR3 has 15 amino acids. The germline V gene encodes CDR1 SGHKS and CDR2 YYEKEE (reference sequence). The junction had 2 bases not matched to a gene; V was cut back by 7 bases and J by 0 bases.

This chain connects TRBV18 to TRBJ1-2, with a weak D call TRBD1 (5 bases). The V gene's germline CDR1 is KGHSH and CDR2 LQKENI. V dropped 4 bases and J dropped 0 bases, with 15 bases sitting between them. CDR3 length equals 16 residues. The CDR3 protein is CASSLGGALSNYGYTF. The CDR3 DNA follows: TGTGCCAGCTCACTCGGCGGGGCCCTATCTAACTATGGCTACACCTTC.

CDR3 DNA sequence: TGTGCCAGCAGCCAACTAGCGGGAGTTAGATTGGATGAGCAGTTCTTC. Amino acids: CASSQLAGVRLDEQFF. This chain uses TRBV7-9 with TRBJ2-1; 11 nucleotides line up with TRBD2. Germline V lookup: CDR1 SEHNR, CDR2 FQNEAQ (reference sequence). The CDR3 runs to 16 residues. V shed 5 bases and J 8 bases; nucleotides not matched to a gene: 11.

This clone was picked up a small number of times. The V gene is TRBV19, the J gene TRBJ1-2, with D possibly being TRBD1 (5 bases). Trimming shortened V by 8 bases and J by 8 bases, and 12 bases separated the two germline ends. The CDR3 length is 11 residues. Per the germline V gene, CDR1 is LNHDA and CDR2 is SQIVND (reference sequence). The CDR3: CASVQGQGYTF. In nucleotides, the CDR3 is TGTGCCAGTGTGCAGGGTCAGGGCTACACCTTC.

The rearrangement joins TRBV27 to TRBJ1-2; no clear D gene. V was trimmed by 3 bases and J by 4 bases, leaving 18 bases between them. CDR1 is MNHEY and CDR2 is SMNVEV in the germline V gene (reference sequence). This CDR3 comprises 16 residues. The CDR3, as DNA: TGTGCCAGCAGTTTTACCTCGATTAGGGAGGGCTATGGCTACACCTTC. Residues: CASSFTSIREGYGYTF.

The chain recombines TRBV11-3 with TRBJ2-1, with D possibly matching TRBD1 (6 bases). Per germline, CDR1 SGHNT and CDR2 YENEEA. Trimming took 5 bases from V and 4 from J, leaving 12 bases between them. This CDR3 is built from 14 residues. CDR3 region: CASSPQGGYNEQFF. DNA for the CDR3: TGTGCCAGCAGCCCACAAGGGGGATACAATGAGCAGTTCTTC.

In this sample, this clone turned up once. CDR3 protein: CASSIGQGAAKTGQPQHF. In DNA, the CDR3 is TGTGCCAGTAGTATTGGACAGGGGGCGGCCAAAACCGGGCAGCCCCAGCATTTT. This chain joins TRBV19 and TRBJ1-5; 11 nucleotides line up with TRBD1. The CDR3 length is 18 residues. The V and J ends lost 3 bases and 7 bases, in that order; junction bases with no gene match: 14. Germline V gene data show CDR1 as LNHDA and CDR2 as SQIVND (reference sequence).

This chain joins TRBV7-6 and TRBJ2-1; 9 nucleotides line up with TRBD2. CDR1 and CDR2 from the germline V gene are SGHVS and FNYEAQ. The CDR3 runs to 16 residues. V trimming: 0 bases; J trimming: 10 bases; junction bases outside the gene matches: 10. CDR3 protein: CASSLAGLSGGGEQFF. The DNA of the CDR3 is TGTGCCAGCAGCTTAGCTGGCCTTAGCGGGGGCGGGGAGCAGTTCTTC.

CDR3 DNA sequence: TGTGCCAGCTGCGGGGGCCCGGGCACAGATACGCAGTATTTT. Protein: CASCGGPGTDTQYF. The chain links TRBV28 to TRBJ2-3; tentative D call: TRBD2 (7 bases). With 8 bases removed from V and 1 base from J, the gap between germline ends came to 13 bases. Germline values: CDR1 MDHEN, CDR2 SYDVKM. This CDR3 region has 14 residues.

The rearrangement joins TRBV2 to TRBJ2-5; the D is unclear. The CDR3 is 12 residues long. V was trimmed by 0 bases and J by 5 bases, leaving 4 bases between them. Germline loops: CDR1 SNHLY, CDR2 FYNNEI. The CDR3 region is CASSEARETQYF. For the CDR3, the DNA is TGTGCCAGCAGTGAAGCGCGGGAGACCCAGTACTTC.

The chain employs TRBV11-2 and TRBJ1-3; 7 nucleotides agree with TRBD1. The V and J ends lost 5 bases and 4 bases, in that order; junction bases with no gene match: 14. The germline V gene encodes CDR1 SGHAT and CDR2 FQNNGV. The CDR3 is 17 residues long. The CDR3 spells CASSLYLEGATGNTIYF. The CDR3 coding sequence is TGTGCCAGCAGCCTCTATCTTGAGGGGGCAACGGGAAACACCATATATTTT.

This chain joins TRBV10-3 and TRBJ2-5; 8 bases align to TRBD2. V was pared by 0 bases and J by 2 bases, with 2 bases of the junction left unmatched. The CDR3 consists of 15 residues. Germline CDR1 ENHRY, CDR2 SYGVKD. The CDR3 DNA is TGTGCCATCAGTGAGTCACGGGGGGGGCAAGAGACCCAGTACTTC. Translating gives CAISESRGGQETQYF.

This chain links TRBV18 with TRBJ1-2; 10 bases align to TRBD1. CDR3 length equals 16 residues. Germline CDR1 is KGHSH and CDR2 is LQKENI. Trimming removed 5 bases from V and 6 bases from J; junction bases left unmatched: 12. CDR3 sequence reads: CASSAQRQGAKDGYTF. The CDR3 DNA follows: TGTGCCAGCTCAGCCCAAAGACAGGGGGCAAAGGATGGCTACACCTTC.